These T cell receptor beta chains were read from a single sample in a study of T-cell reconstitution after alpha-beta-depleted transplantation in children. TCRdb itself ran the PCR reads through MiXCR, one entry per CDR3 protein. The table has some 240,000 distinct CDR3 sequences, over 9.5% seen once. This specimen consisted of PBMCs from the stem cell graft donor, obtained from the stem cell graft. The receptors were sampled from a human donor who donated a stem cell graft to a child with SCID. Both conserved end residues are part of each CDR3. The D gene is left open where the match is weak. Clone size appears in some rows only: once, few, many, or a class for an expanded clone.

abundance: many
j_gene: TRBJ1-5
v_gene: TRBV19
d_gene: TRBD1
CDR3aa: CASRRRDRGKYQPQHF
CDR3nt: TGTGCCAGTCGAAGGAGGGACAGGGGGAAGTATCAGCCCCAGCATTTT

abundance: many
j_gene: TRBJ2-2
v_gene: TRBV6-6
d_gene: -
CDR3aa: CASSYTGTGELFF
CDR3nt: TGTGCCAGCAGTTACACGGGCACCGGGGAGCTGTTTTTT

abundance: many
j_gene: TRBJ1-1
v_gene: TRBV7-9
d_gene: -
CDR3aa: CASSPGGEAFF
CDR3nt: TGTGCCAGCAGCCCAGGAGGTGAAGCTTTCTTT

abundance: many
j_gene: TRBJ2-5
v_gene: TRBV5-1
d_gene: -
CDR3aa: CASSFVGLGTQYF
CDR3nt: TGCGCCAGCAGCTTCGTCGGGCTCGGGACCCAGTACTTC

abundance: many
j_gene: TRBJ2-3
v_gene: TRBV6-1
d_gene: -
CDR3aa: CASSRGNPTDTQYF
CDR3nt: TGTGCCAGCAGCCGCGGGAATCCCACAGATACGCAGTATTTT

abundance: many
j_gene: TRBJ1-2
v_gene: TRBV9
d_gene: -
CDR3aa: CASSVATGLLYGYTF
CDR3nt: TGTGCCAGCAGCGTAGCTACTGGACTTCTCTATGGCTACACCTTC

abundance: many
j_gene: TRBJ2-5
v_gene: TRBV20-1
d_gene: -
CDR3aa: CSANPVQETQYF
CDR3nt: TGCAGTGCTAATCCAGTCCAAGAGACCCAGTACTTC

abundance: many
j_gene: TRBJ2-5
v_gene: TRBV20-1
d_gene: TRBD2
CDR3aa: CSARVAGRETQYF
CDR3nt: TGCAGTGCTAGGGTAGCGGGGAGGGAGACCCAGTACTTC

abundance: many
j_gene: TRBJ1-5
v_gene: TRBV3-1
d_gene: TRBD1
CDR3aa: CASSQSWDSQPQHF
CDR3nt: TGTGCCAGCAGCCAATCATGGGACAGTCAGCCCCAGCATTTT

abundance: many
j_gene: TRBJ1-5
v_gene: TRBV20-1
d_gene: -
CDR3aa: CSARLGAHSNQPQHF
CDR3nt: TGCAGTGCTAGACTGGGTGCTCACAGCAATCAGCCCCAGCATTTT

abundance: few
j_gene: TRBJ2-6
v_gene: TRBV6-1
d_gene: -
CDR3aa: CASSEAGQGSSGANVLTF
CDR3nt: TGTGCCAGCAGTGAAGCCGGGCAGGGTAGCTCTGGGGCCAACGTCCTGACTTTC

abundance: many
j_gene: TRBJ1-6
v_gene: TRBV5-1
d_gene: -
CDR3aa: CASSLPSVNSPLHF
CDR3nt: TGCGCCAGCAGCTTACCCAGCGTCAATTCACCCCTCCACTTT

abundance: many
j_gene: TRBJ1-3
v_gene: TRBV10-3
d_gene: -
CDR3aa: CAISDSLSGNTIYF
CDR3nt: TGTGCCATCAGTGATTCGCTCTCTGGAAACACCATATATTTT

abundance: many
j_gene: TRBJ1-1
v_gene: TRBV7-9
d_gene: -
CDR3aa: CASSPTTNTEAFF
CDR3nt: TGTGCCAGCAGCCCAACTACGAACACTGAAGCTTTCTTT

abundance: many
j_gene: TRBJ1-2
v_gene: TRBV28
d_gene: TRBD1
CDR3aa: CASRLDRTYGYTF
CDR3nt: TGTGCCAGCAGGCTGGACAGGACCTATGGCTACACCTTC

abundance: many
j_gene: TRBJ1-2
v_gene: TRBV18
d_gene: -
CDR3aa: CASSPPKGAVWGYTF
CDR3nt: TGTGCCAGCTCACCACCGAAGGGAGCGGTGTGGGGCTACACCTTC

abundance: many
j_gene: TRBJ1-5
v_gene: TRBV9
d_gene: TRBD1
CDR3aa: CASSAGGGQPQHF
CDR3nt: TGTGCCAGCAGCGCAGGGGGCGGTCAGCCCCAGCATTTT

abundance: few
j_gene: TRBJ1-2
v_gene: TRBV4-2
d_gene: -
CDR3aa: CASSRKTDLYGYTF
CDR3nt: TGTGCCAGCAGCCGAAAGACAGACCTCTATGGCTACACCTTC

abundance: many
j_gene: TRBJ2-5
v_gene: TRBV6-1
d_gene: -
CDR3aa: CASSKRGDETQYF
CDR3nt: TGTGCCAGCAGTAAGAGGGGGGACGAGACCCAGTACTTC

abundance: many
j_gene: TRBJ2-1
v_gene: TRBV20-1
d_gene: -
CDR3aa: CSASLRTSLNEQFF
CDR3nt: TGCAGTGCTAGCCTCCGCACCTCTCTGAATGAGCAGTTCTTC

abundance: many
j_gene: TRBJ1-1
v_gene: TRBV5-1
d_gene: -
CDR3aa: CASSLSVGNGNTEAFF
CDR3nt: TGCGCCAGCAGCTTGTCCGTCGGGAACGGGAACACTGAAGCTTTCTTT

abundance: many
j_gene: TRBJ2-3
v_gene: TRBV20-1
d_gene: -
CDR3aa: CSANVGAGPTDTQYF
CDR3nt: TGCAGTGCCAACGTAGGGGCGGGGCCCACAGATACGCAGTATTTT

abundance: many
j_gene: TRBJ2-3
v_gene: TRBV5-1
d_gene: TRBD1
CDR3aa: CASSFRTGGVTDTQYF
CDR3nt: TGCGCCAGCAGCTTCAGGACAGGGGGAGTCACAGATACGCAGTATTTT

abundance: many
j_gene: TRBJ2-3
v_gene: TRBV12-3/TRBV12-4
d_gene: TRBD2
CDR3aa: CASSTALAGVSTDTQYF
CDR3nt: TGTGCCAGCAGTACCGCGCTAGCGGGGGTTAGCACAGATACGCAGTATTTT

abundance: many
j_gene: TRBJ1-5
v_gene: TRBV20-1
d_gene: -
CDR3aa: CSAPNRDSNQPQHF
CDR3nt: TGCAGTGCTCCGAACAGGGATAGCAATCAGCCCCAGCATTTT

abundance: many
j_gene: TRBJ2-1
v_gene: TRBV5-1
d_gene: -
CDR3aa: CASSLSTVRVEQFF
CDR3nt: TGCGCCAGCAGCTTGTCGACGGTACGGGTTGAGCAGTTCTTC

abundance: many
j_gene: TRBJ2-1
v_gene: TRBV12-3/TRBV12-4
d_gene: TRBD2
CDR3aa: CASSLEGLAGNEQFF
CDR3nt: TGTGCCAGCAGTTTAGAGGGACTAGCTGGCAATGAGCAGTTCTTC

abundance: -
j_gene: TRBJ2-7
v_gene: TRBV6-5
d_gene: TRBD2
CDR3aa: CASSYLSGGAYEQYF
CDR3nt: TGTGCCAGCAGTTACCTTAGCGGGGGGGCTTACGAGCAGTACTTC

abundance: many
j_gene: TRBJ1-3
v_gene: TRBV5-1
d_gene: -
CDR3aa: CASSLKDSRSGNTIYF
CDR3nt: TGCGCCAGCAGCTTGAAGGACAGCCGCTCTGGAAACACCATATATTTT

abundance: few
j_gene: TRBJ1-2
v_gene: TRBV28
d_gene: TRBD1
CDR3aa: CASSLMAEGAFYGYTF
CDR3nt: TGTGCCAGCAGTTTAATGGCAGAGGGGGCATTCTATGGCTACACCTTC

abundance: many
j_gene: TRBJ1-4
v_gene: TRBV11-2
d_gene: -
CDR3aa: CASSLDLGEKLFF
CDR3nt: TGTGCCAGCAGCTTAGACCTCGGTGAAAAACTGTTTTTT

abundance: many
j_gene: TRBJ1-3
v_gene: TRBV5-5
d_gene: -
CDR3aa: CASSLAPLSGNTIYF
CDR3nt: TGTGCCAGCAGCTTGGCCCCCCTCTCTGGAAACACCATATATTTT

abundance: many
j_gene: TRBJ2-7
v_gene: TRBV12-5
d_gene: -
CDR3aa: CASGLQRADSYEQYF
CDR3nt: TGTGCTAGTGGTTTGCAACGTGCCGACAGCTACGAGCAGTACTTC

abundance: many
j_gene: TRBJ2-3
v_gene: TRBV20-1
d_gene: -
CDR3aa: CSARARYSLATDTQYF
CDR3nt: TGCAGTGCTAGAGCTAGGTATTCCCTCGCCACAGATACGCAGTATTTT

abundance: many
j_gene: TRBJ2-3
v_gene: TRBV10-1
d_gene: -
CDR3aa: CASSEWRADTQYF
CDR3nt: TGCGCCAGCAGTGAGTGGAGGGCAGATACGCAGTATTTT

abundance: many
j_gene: TRBJ1-1
v_gene: TRBV19
d_gene: -
CDR3aa: CASRDSGDTEAFF
CDR3nt: TGTGCCAGTAGGGACAGCGGGGACACTGAAGCTTTCTTT

abundance: many
j_gene: TRBJ2-7
v_gene: TRBV5-1
d_gene: TRBD2
CDR3aa: CASSFWQPGGSYEQYF
CDR3nt: TGCGCCAGCAGCTTTTGGCAACCGGGGGGGAGTTACGAGCAGTACTTC

abundance: many
j_gene: TRBJ2-2
v_gene: TRBV5-1
d_gene: -
CDR3aa: CASSLGPSATGELFF
CDR3nt: TGCGCCAGCAGCTTGGGCCCTTCTGCCACCGGGGAGCTGTTTTTT